These 27 T cell receptor beta chains share one sample of origin, sequenced in a study of blood T cell repertoires in COVID-19. Sequenced by immunoSEQ multiplex PCR; TCRdb stores in-frame clones only, minus some. Here the sample spans just over 200,000 clones, about nine tenths being singletons. The sample was peripheral blood. Source of these receptors: a man older than 75 with acute or convalescent COVID-19.

This chain connects TRBV11-3 to TRBJ1-4; tentative D call: TRBD1 (6 bases). Germline CDR1 SGHNT, CDR2 YENEEA. Trimming took off 3 bases at V and 4 bases at J, with 9 bases between the two ends. The CDR3 contains 14 residues. The CDR3 nucleotides read TGTGCCAGCAGCTTCGGACAGATTAATGAAAAACTGTTTTTT. Amino acids: CASSFGQINEKLFF.

This chain links TRBV27 with TRBJ2-3; 7 nucleotides line up with TRBD1. The CDR3 is 15 amino acids. Per the germline V gene, CDR1 is MNHEY and CDR2 is SMNVEV (reference sequence). V was clipped by 0 bases and J by 4 bases; unmatched bases: 4. CDR3 sequence reads: CASSLSLGGPDTQYF. In DNA, the CDR3 is TGTGCCAGCAGTTTATCTTTAGGGGGCCCAGATACGCAGTATTTT.

The CDR3: CASSPKSGRAPYEQYF. The DNA of the CDR3 is TGTGCCAGCAGTCCCAAAAGCGGGAGGGCCCCCTACGAGCAGTACTTC. The V call is TRBV27, the J call TRBJ2-7; 10 nucleotides agree with TRBD2. In germline, CDR1 is MNHEY, CDR2 SMNVEV (reference sequence). V shed 5 bases, J shed 2 bases, and the junction held 9 bases outside the gene matches. This CDR3 is built from 16 residues.

The sample holds one count of this clone. The chain has TRBV5-1 and TRBJ1-3, with 9 positions matching TRBD1. V lost 4 bases to trimming and J lost 2 bases; unmatched junction nucleotides: 1. The CDR3 consists of 14 residues. Germline V gene lookup returns CDR1 SGHRS and CDR2 YFSETQ. The CDR3 spells CASSTGGTGNTIYF. The CDR3 region has the DNA TGCGCCAGCAGCACAGGGGGCACTGGAAACACCATATATTTT.

The chain links TRBV6-6 to TRBJ1-4, with a weak D call TRBD1 (6 bases). The germline CDR1 and CDR2 sequences are MNHNY and SVGAGI (reference sequence). Trimming cost V 7 bases and J 0 bases, with 12 bases left between them. The CDR3 is 15 amino acids. The CDR3 nucleotides read TGTGCCAGCATAGGGGGTGGGGCAACTAATGAAAAACTGTTTTTT. This gives the protein CASIGGGATNEKLFF.

This sequence joins TRBV7-8 and TRBJ2-4, with 10 bases identical to TRBD2. Trimming took 4 bases from V and 9 from J; bases not matched to a gene: 6. CDR1 is SGHVS, CDR2 FQNEAQ, per germline. This CDR3 spans 14 amino acids. CDR3 region: CASSSLAGVGIQYF. Here the CDR3 DNA reads TGTGCCAGCAGCTCGCTAGCGGGAGTAGGCATTCAGTACTTC.

The rearrangement joins TRBV27 to TRBJ1-1; TRBD1 agrees at 7 bases. Germline lookup yields CDR1 MNHEY and CDR2 SMNVEV (reference sequence). The junction had 4 bases not matched to a gene; V was cut back by 3 bases and J by 0 bases. This CDR3 spans 15 amino acids. CDR3 residues: CASSFKGTVNTEAFF. CDR3 bases: TGTGCCAGCAGTTTCAAGGGGACAGTGAACACTGAAGCTTTCTTT.

V gene TRBV25-1 combines with J gene TRBJ1-6; TRBD1 might be the D (5 bases). The CDR3 covers 13 residues. The V and J ends lost 2 bases and 7 bases respectively, with 6 bases between them. Per germline, CDR1 MGHDK and CDR2 SYGVNS. CDR3 amino acids: CASSEQGNSPLHF. In DNA, the CDR3 is TGTGCCAGCAGTGAACAGGGAAATTCACCCCTCCACTTT.

The chain couples TRBV19 to TRBJ2-1, with TRBD2 as a possible D gene (6 bases). Germline lookup yields CDR1 LNHDA and CDR2 SQIVND (reference sequence). The CDR3 has 13 amino acids. Trimming shortened V by 6 bases and J by 10 bases, and 16 bases separated the two germline ends. The CDR3 spells CASSPLAAEEQFF. The CDR3 DNA is TGTGCCAGTAGCCCACTAGCCGCTGAGGAGCAGTTCTTC. Variable domain in full (rest from reference TRBV19 and TRBJ2-1): DGGITQSPKYLFRKEGQNVTLSCEQNLNHDAMYWYRQDPGQGLRLIYYSQIVNDFQKGDIAEGYSVSREKKESFPLTVTSAQKNPTAFYLCASSPLAAEEQFFGPGTRLTVL.

The table lists this clone with a few counts. This sample includes further DNA sequences coding for the same CDR3. The chain combines TRBV20-1 with TRBJ1-1; D not resolved. The V end lost 1 base, the J end lost 3 bases, and 3 bases lay between the germline ends. The germline CDR1 and CDR2 sequences are DFQATT and SNEGSKA (reference sequence). The CDR3 contains 11 residues. Written as DNA, the CDR3 is TGCAGTGCTAGAGCAGACACTGAAGCTTTCTTT. Translated: CSARADTEAFF.

The CDR3: CAVQTGQHSYEQYV. In nucleotides, the CDR3 is TGTGCCGTCCAAACGGGACAGCACTCCTACGAGCAGTACGTC. The chain has TRBV6-5 and TRBJ2-7; 7 nucleotides agree with TRBD1. From germline, CDR1 is MNHEY and CDR2 SVGAGI. CDR3 length: 14 residues. The J segment lost 0 bases and the V segment lost 11 bases, leaving 10 bases of the junction unmatched.

This clone came up many times. CDR3 loop: CASSQVTRAGELFF. CDR3 nucleotides: TGTGCCAGCAGCCAAGTTACGAGGGCCGGGGAGCTGTTTTTT. This chain connects TRBV7-3 to TRBJ2-2, with D perhaps matching TRBD2 (5 bases). This CDR3 is 14 amino acids long. V was clipped by 5 bases and J by 6 bases, with 13 bases between them. From germline, CDR1 is SGHTA and CDR2 FQGTGA. Complete variable domain (other parts from reference TRBV7-3 and TRBJ2-2): GAGVSQTPSNKVTEKGKYVELRCDPISGHTALYWYRQSLGQGPEFLIYFQGTGAADDSGLPNDRFFAVRPEGSVSTLKIQRTERGDSAVYLCASSQVTRAGELFFGEGSRLTVL.

The V call is TRBV7-9, the J call TRBJ1-1; D possibly corresponds to TRBD1 (5 bases). CDR3 length: 11 amino acids. Germline CDR1 and CDR2: SEHNR and FQNEAQ (reference sequence). With 1 base removed from V and 8 bases from J, the gap between germline ends came to 5 bases. CDR3 region: CASSLGQEAFF. In nucleotides, the CDR3 is TGTGCCAGCAGCTTAGGACAGGAAGCTTTCTTT.

This rearrangement joins TRBV7-2 to TRBJ1-4, with a weak D call TRBD1 (6 bases). The CDR3 totals 16 residues. The V gene's germline CDR1 is SGHTA and CDR2 FQGNSA. V lost 2 bases and J lost 2, with 12 bases in between. The CDR3 DNA reads as TGTGCCAGCAGCTTAAACACAGGGTGGACTAATGAAAAACTGTTTTTT. Translating it yields CASSLNTGWTNEKLFF. Variable domain in full (rest from reference TRBV7-2 and TRBJ1-4): GAGVSQSPSNKVTEKGKDVELRCDPISGHTALYWYRQSLGQGLEFLIYFQGNSAPDKSGLPSDRFSAERTGGSVSTLTIQRTQQEDSAVYLCASSLNTGWTNEKLFFGSGTQLSVL.

The chain links TRBV28 to TRBJ2-7, with unresolved D. This CDR3 contains 13 residues. Trimming took off 3 bases at V and 1 base at J, with 7 bases between the two ends. CDR1 is MDHEN, CDR2 SYDVKM, per germline. CDR3 DNA sequence: TGTGCCAGCAGTTTGATGACTTCCTACGAGCAGTACTTC. This translates into CASSLMTSYEQYF.

The chain combines TRBV27 with TRBJ2-7; D perhaps matches TRBD1 (6 bases). V was pared by 6 bases and J by 5 bases, with 14 bases between. The CDR3 extends over 13 amino acids. Germline CDR1 is MNHEY and CDR2 is SMNVEV (reference sequence). CDR3 sequence reads: CASRPHRADEQYF. CDR3 DNA: TGTGCCAGCAGGCCACACAGGGCTGACGAGCAGTACTTC.

The CDR3 loop reads CASSFQLAGNEQFF. Here the CDR3 DNA reads TGTGCCAGCAGCTTTCAACTAGCTGGAAATGAGCAGTTCTTC. V and J are TRBV7-9 and TRBJ2-1; D is perhaps TRBD2 (6 bases). The CDR3 consists of 14 residues. CDR1 is SEHNR, CDR2 FQNEAQ, per germline (reference sequence). V dropped 3 bases and J dropped 7 bases, with 13 bases sitting between them.

The genes are TRBV12-5 and TRBJ1-5, with D possibly matching TRBD1 (5 bases). The V and J ends lost 3 bases and 10 bases respectively, with 10 bases between them. The CDR3 runs 12 residues. Germline values: CDR1 LGHNT, CDR2 FRNRAP. The CDR3 is CASGLGEGPQHF. The CDR3 region has the DNA TGTGCTAGTGGTTTAGGGGAGGGACCCCAGCATTTT.

This chain uses TRBV6-5 with TRBJ2-3, with no clear D. Germline V gene data show CDR1 as MNHEY and CDR2 as SVGAGI. The V gene lost 8 bases and the J gene lost 2 bases, with 5 bases spanning the gap. This CDR3 is 11 amino acids long. The CDR3 is CASGPTDTQYF. Here the CDR3 DNA reads TGTGCCAGCGGGCCCACAGATACGCAGTATTTT.

The rearrangement joins TRBV19 to TRBJ1-6, with TRBD1 matching over 7 bases. Germline CDR1 reads LNHDA; CDR2 reads SQIVND (reference sequence). This CDR3 has 14 amino acids. Germline trimming cut 5 bases from V and 5 bases from J; bases unmatched to any gene: 3. Written as DNA, the CDR3 is TGTGCCAGTAGTGCCGGGACAGATAATTCACCCCTCCACTTT. Translated, it gives CASSAGTDNSPLHF.

The chain employs TRBV5-4 and TRBJ1-2; the match to TRBD1 covers 8 bases. Germline V lookup: CDR1 SGHNT, CDR2 YYREEE (reference sequence). The length of the CDR3 is 15 residues. Trimming took 4 bases from V and 5 from J; bases not matched to a gene: 10. This chain's CDR3 is CASSQGTGGGYGYTF. The CDR3 region has the DNA TGTGCCAGCAGCCAGGGGACAGGAGGGGGTTATGGCTACACCTTC. Based on the CDR3 plus reference TRBV5-4 and TRBJ1-2, the full variable domain is ETGVTQSPTHLIKTRGQQVTLRCSSQSGHNTVSWYQQALGQGPQFIFQYYREEENGRGNFPPRFSGLQFPNYSSELNVNALELDDSALYLCASSQGTGGGYGYTFGSGTRLTVV.

The chain employs TRBV7-2 and TRBJ2-3; perhaps TRBD2 as D (6 bases). From germline, CDR1 is SGHTA and CDR2 FQGNSA. This CDR3 has 16 residues. Deletions cut 2 bases from V and 7 bases from J, with 19 bases between. The CDR3 protein is CASSLRRDPGIYTQYF. The CDR3 DNA reads TGTGCCAGCAGCTTACGGCGGGACCCTGGGATATATACGCAGTATTTT.

The chain has TRBV3-1 (or the pseudogene TRBV3-2) and TRBJ1-5; no firm D call. This CDR3 comprises 15 residues. V gave up 2 bases and J gave up 4 bases, with 12 bases separating them. Germline values: CDR1 LGHDT, CDR2 YNNKEL (reference sequence). The CDR3 spells CASSQWSSGNQPQHF. In DNA form, the CDR3 reads TGTGCCAGCAGCCAATGGAGTTCCGGGAATCAGCCCCAGCATTTT.

The chain uses TRBV28 and TRBJ2-7; 7 bases map to TRBD2. CDR1 MDHEN and CDR2 SYDVKM come from the germline V gene. V was clipped by 5 bases and J by 4 bases; unmatched bases: 8. CDR3 length equals 14 residues. The DNA for the CDR3 is TGTGCCAGCAGTCAGGGAGGGAGCAGTTACGAGCAGTACTTC. This sequence encodes CASSQGGSSYEQYF. The full variable domain, rest sourced from reference TRBV28 and TRBJ2-7, is DVKVTQSSRYLVKRTGEKVFLECVQDMDHENMFWYRQDPGLGLRLIYFSYDVKMKEKGDIPEGYSVSREKKERFSLILESASTNQTSMYLCASSQGGSSYEQYFGPGTRLTVT.

The J gene is TRBJ1-3, the V gene TRBV9, with 8 positions matching TRBD1. V lost 0 bases, J lost 0 bases, and 8 bases stayed unmatched. The V gene's germline CDR1 is SGDLS and CDR2 YYNGEE. This CDR3 comprises 18 residues. The CDR3 region is CASSVVPGGSTSGNTIYF. The CDR3 DNA reads TGTGCCAGCAGCGTAGTGCCAGGGGGCTCTACCTCTGGAAACACCATATATTTT.

The genes are TRBV19 and TRBJ2-6, with 10 positions matching TRBD2. V shed 4 bases, J shed 2 bases, and the junction held 5 bases outside the gene matches. CDR3 length: 17 residues. CDR1 is LNHDA, CDR2 SQIVND, per germline (reference sequence). The CDR3 is CASSTPGLATGANVLTF. CDR3 in DNA: TGTGCCAGTAGTACGCCGGGACTAGCGACTGGGGCCAACGTCCTGACTTTC.

A single count supports this clone. The chain links TRBV7-2 to TRBJ2-3, with TRBD1 as a possible D gene (5 bases). Trimming took 4 bases from V and 0 from J, leaving 23 bases between them. The CDR3 is 19 amino acids. Germline CDR1 reads SGHTA; CDR2 reads FQGNSA. The DNA for the CDR3 is TGTGCCAGCAGCTCGCAGGGCCAGAATAGACTTTTAAGCACAGATACGCAGTATTTT. Protein sequence: CASSSQGQNRLLSTDTQYF.